This T cell receptor (beta chain) emerged from a study of shared clonotypes between healthy human individuals. General study results and limits: Compared with memory subsets, naive subsets generally had larger estimated richness. Rarefaction analysis demonstrated incomplete sorted-subset sequencing notwithstanding large depth.

The naive CD8 subset, CD45RO-negative cells positively selected for CCR7, excluded terminally differentiated effector memory CD45RA+ cells. Per germline, CDR1 MNHEY and CDR2 SVGAGI. The ends were cut back, 2 bases at V and 3 bases at J, with 6 bases in the middle. The CDR3 runs 13 residues. As for this clone: Its antigen is still unknown.

Execution of the assay was at deep level. Measured with immunoSEQ multiplex PCR; TCRdb has only the in-frame clones, and not every one. The data contain 550,000 to 750,000 clones, under 95% of them seen just once; the ten biggest clones take up approximately 25%. The receptor was isolated from a man aged 25-45 years in good health. Sequencing used naive CD8+ T cells sorted from blood. The chain has TRBV6-5 and TRBJ2-3, with D uncertain. CDR3 region: CASSYLQTDTQYF. The CDR3 coding sequence is TGTGCCAGCAGTTACCTACAAACAGATACGCAGTATTTT.